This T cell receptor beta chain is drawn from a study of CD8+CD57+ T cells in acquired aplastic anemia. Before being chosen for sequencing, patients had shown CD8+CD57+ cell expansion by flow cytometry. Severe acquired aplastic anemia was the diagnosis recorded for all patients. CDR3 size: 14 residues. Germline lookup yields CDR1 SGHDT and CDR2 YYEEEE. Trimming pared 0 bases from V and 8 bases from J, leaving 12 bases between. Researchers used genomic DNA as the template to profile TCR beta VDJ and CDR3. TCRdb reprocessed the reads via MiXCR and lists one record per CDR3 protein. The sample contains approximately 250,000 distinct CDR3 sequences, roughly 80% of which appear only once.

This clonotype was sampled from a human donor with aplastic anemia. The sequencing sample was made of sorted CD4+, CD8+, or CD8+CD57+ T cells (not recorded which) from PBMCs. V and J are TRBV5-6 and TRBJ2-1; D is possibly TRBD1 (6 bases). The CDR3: CASSLERGNHEQFF. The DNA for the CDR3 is TGTGCCAGCAGCTTGGAGAGGGGGAACCATGAGCAGTTCTTC.